Sequencing of this T cell receptor beta chain was carried out in a study of blood T cells in healthy people across ages. Findings of the study overall: There were more naive CD4+ cells and higher diversity in long-lived donors than in aged donors. For the donors, CMV status was unknown and possibly confounded expanded clonotype changes. Across samples, TCR beta diversity tracked strongly with naive T cell percentage.

This CDR3 contains 14 residues. V was pared by 5 bases and J by 4 bases, with 14 bases between. Every donor gave 9 to 10 milliliters of peripheral blood. This clonotype was picked up many times. What it recognizes is unknown. It was with a sample-barcoded 5' primer and a J-beta primer mix that a second PCR of about 6 to 11 cycles was run. TCRdb used MiXCR to reprocess the 5' RACE reads, holding one entry per CDR3 protein. The sample carries more than 500,000 distinct CDR3 sequences, roughly 29% recorded once. This TCR came from a woman between 70 and 85 years old in good health. The specimen was blood. V gene TRBV12-3 or TRBV12-4 combines with J gene TRBJ1-2, with D unresolved. For the CDR3, the DNA is TGTGCCAGCAGTCTTGGCGGAAGGACCTATGGCTACACCTTC. This encodes CASSLGGRTYGYTF.